A selection of T cell receptor beta chains follows, all from one sample in a study of shared T cell receptors in the human thymus. TCRdb keeps only in-frame clones here, not all; method: immunoSEQ multiplex PCR. The sample yields 650,000 to 950,000 clones, roughly 85% seen once. These data were also filed under a second study, of human thymus T cells.

The sample taken for sequencing was thymocytes. The source of these receptors is a girl under three years old with a congenital heart defect. Each CDR3 is given with its conserved first and last residue. Fields, in order: clone size, V gene, J gene, D gene, CDR3 DNA, CDR3 protein. A D gene is named only where the DNA matches it firmly. Size is stated for part of the rows, as once, few or many counts, or as a class when the clone is expanded.

clone_size: .; v_call: TRBV7-4; j_call: TRBJ1-1; d_call: .; cdr3_nt: TGTGCCAGCTTCCTAAATAGGACAGCTAAGCTTGAAGCTTTCTTT; cdr3_aa: CASFLNRTAKLEAFF
clone_size: .; v_call: TRBV5-1; j_call: TRBJ1-5; d_call: .; cdr3_nt: TGCGCCAGCAGCCGTGGACATTCTCAGCCCCAGCATTTT; cdr3_aa: CASSRGHSQPQHF
clone_size: .; v_call: TRBV27; j_call: TRBJ1-1; d_call: .; cdr3_nt: TGTGCCAGCAGGGCAGGGACAAAGGTTACTGAAGCTTTCTTT; cdr3_aa: CASRAGTKVTEAFF
clone_size: .; v_call: TRBV6-1; j_call: TRBJ2-7; d_call: TRBD2; cdr3_nt: TGTGCCAGCAGCCGGACTAGCGGGGACTCCTACGAGCAGTACTTC; cdr3_aa: CASSRTSGDSYEQYF
clone_size: .; v_call: TRBV14; j_call: TRBJ1-2; d_call: .; cdr3_nt: TGTGCCAGCAGCCAAGATGGTGGGGCTGCCAAAGTCGGCTATGGCTACACCTTC; cdr3_aa: CASSQDGGAAKVGYGYTF
clone_size: .; v_call: TRBV4-1; j_call: TRBJ2-2; d_call: TRBD1; cdr3_nt: TGCGCCAGCAGCCAAGAGACTGACAGGGGGCTCAACTCCGGGGAGCTGTTTTTT; cdr3_aa: CASSQETDRGLNSGELFF
clone_size: .; v_call: TRBV9; j_call: TRBJ1-1; d_call: TRBD1; cdr3_nt: TGTGCCAGCAGCCCAAAGGGACAGATGAACACTGAAGCTTTCTTT; cdr3_aa: CASSPKGQMNTEAFF
clone_size: .; v_call: TRBV28; j_call: TRBJ1-5; d_call: .; cdr3_nt: TGTGCCAGCAGGACCGAGGTGGTATCGCGCAATCAGCCCCAGCATTTT; cdr3_aa: CASRTEVVSRNQPQHF
clone_size: .; v_call: TRBV9; j_call: TRBJ1-3; d_call: .; cdr3_nt: TGTGCCAGCAGCCCTCAGGGGCAGGGGGGAAACACCATATATTTT; cdr3_aa: CASSPQGQGGNTIYF
clone_size: .; v_call: TRBV6-5; j_call: TRBJ2-7; d_call: .; cdr3_nt: TGTGCCACCTTACCAAGGAGAATGGGCGAGCAGTACTTC; cdr3_aa: CATLPRRMGEQYF
clone_size: .; v_call: TRBV6-1; j_call: TRBJ1-6; d_call: .; cdr3_nt: TGTGCCAGCAGTGAAGCGGCATGGGGGAGGGGAAGGAGTAATTCACCCCTCCACTTT; cdr3_aa: CASSEAAWGRGRSNSPLHF
clone_size: .; v_call: TRBV6-1; j_call: TRBJ2-5; d_call: .; cdr3_nt: TGTGCCAGCAGTGAAGGGAGGGGGCGAAAAGAGACCCAGTACTTC; cdr3_aa: CASSEGRGRKETQYF
clone_size: .; v_call: TRBV5-6; j_call: TRBJ1-1; d_call: TRBD1; cdr3_nt: TGTGCCAGCAGCACTTCGACAGGGGGCGACACTGAAGCTTTCTTT; cdr3_aa: CASSTSTGGDTEAFF
clone_size: .; v_call: TRBV4-1; j_call: TRBJ2-5; d_call: .; cdr3_nt: TGCGCCAGCAGCCAAGACAGCCAAGAGACCCAGTACTTC; cdr3_aa: CASSQDSQETQYF
clone_size: .; v_call: TRBV6-1; j_call: TRBJ2-3; d_call: TRBD1; cdr3_nt: TGTGCCAGCAGTGGAGATAGACAGGGCCCGTCCACAGATACGCAGTATTTT; cdr3_aa: CASSGDRQGPSTDTQYF
clone_size: .; v_call: TRBV14; j_call: TRBJ2-1; d_call: .; cdr3_nt: TGTGCCAGCAGCCAAGTAGGATTCTCTGGGGGGTCCTACAATGAGCAGTTCTTC; cdr3_aa: CASSQVGFSGGSYNEQFF
clone_size: .; v_call: TRBV19; j_call: TRBJ1-2; d_call: TRBD1; cdr3_nt: TGTGCCAGTAGTCGACAGGGCTGCTATGGCTACACCTTC; cdr3_aa: CASSRQGCYGYTF
clone_size: .; v_call: TRBV28; j_call: TRBJ1-4; d_call: .; cdr3_nt: TGTGCCAGCAGTATACCGGGAGAGGAAAAACTGTTTTTT; cdr3_aa: CASSIPGEEKLFF
clone_size: .; v_call: TRBV7-2; j_call: TRBJ2-7; d_call: TRBD2; cdr3_nt: TGTGCCAGCAGCTTCGGGACACGGCTTCTAGCGGGAACCTACGAGCAGTACTTC; cdr3_aa: CASSFGTRLLAGTYEQYF
clone_size: once; v_call: TRBV7-2; j_call: TRBJ1-1; d_call: TRBD1; cdr3_nt: TGTGCCAGCAGCTTAGAGGGAGGCGGGACAGGGGAGAACACTGAAGCTTTCTTT; cdr3_aa: CASSLEGGGTGENTEAFF
clone_size: .; v_call: TRBV4-1; j_call: TRBJ2-2; d_call: TRBD1; cdr3_nt: TGCGCCAGCAGCTCCCATCCCCAAATGGACAGGGGGCTAGGCACCGGGGAGCTGTTTTTT; cdr3_aa: CASSSHPQMDRGLGTGELFF
clone_size: .; v_call: TRBV15; j_call: TRBJ1-4; d_call: TRBD1; cdr3_nt: TGTGCCACCAGCAGGACAGGGTCTTTGGATACTAATGAAAAACTGTTTTTT; cdr3_aa: CATSRTGSLDTNEKLFF
clone_size: .; v_call: TRBV19; j_call: TRBJ1-6; d_call: .; cdr3_nt: TGTGCCAGTAGTAGTAGTAGGGGACGGGACTATTCACCCCTCCACTTT; cdr3_aa: CASSSSRGRDYSPLHF
clone_size: once; v_call: TRBV11-2; j_call: TRBJ2-3; d_call: TRBD2; cdr3_nt: TGTGCCAGCAGCTTTGGCGGGGGGAACCCTGATACGCAGTATTTT; cdr3_aa: CASSFGGGNPDTQYF
clone_size: .; v_call: TRBV4-3; j_call: TRBJ1-5; d_call: .; cdr3_nt: TGCGCCAGCAGCCAAGGGGCGGGAGAAGATCAGCCCCAGCATTTT; cdr3_aa: CASSQGAGEDQPQHF
clone_size: .; v_call: TRBV28; j_call: TRBJ1-4; d_call: .; cdr3_nt: TGTGCCAGTATTGGGGGCGTAGAAGGTGAAAAACTGTTTTTT; cdr3_aa: CASIGGVEGEKLFF
clone_size: .; v_call: TRBV27; j_call: TRBJ1-5; d_call: TRBD1; cdr3_nt: TGTGCCAGCAGTTTATCGACTGGGGACAGGTTCGGAAATCAGCCCCAGCATTTT; cdr3_aa: CASSLSTGDRFGNQPQHF
clone_size: .; v_call: TRBV27; j_call: TRBJ1-1; d_call: .; cdr3_nt: TGTGCCAGCAGTTCATATCTCGACAGCTATGAAGCTTTCTTT; cdr3_aa: CASSSYLDSYEAFF
clone_size: .; v_call: TRBV7-2; j_call: TRBJ1-6; d_call: .; cdr3_nt: TGTGCCAGCAGCGTTCGGGGGACGGCACCCCGGGGACCCCTCCACTTT; cdr3_aa: CASSVRGTAPRGPLHF
clone_size: .; v_call: TRBV18; j_call: TRBJ1-2; d_call: .; cdr3_nt: TGTGCCAGCTCACCAGGGGGCCTTTCGGAGTATGGCTACACCTTC; cdr3_aa: CASSPGGLSEYGYTF
clone_size: .; v_call: TRBV7-2; j_call: TRBJ2-1; d_call: TRBD2; cdr3_nt: TGTGCCAGCAGCGGGGGACTAGCGGGGGTCGATGAGCAGTTCTTC; cdr3_aa: CASSGGLAGVDEQFF
clone_size: .; v_call: TRBV19; j_call: TRBJ2-5; d_call: TRBD2; cdr3_nt: TGTGCCAGTAGTTGCCGGACTAGCGGGGGGTTGTCGAACCAAGAGACCCAGTACTTC; cdr3_aa: CASSCRTSGGLSNQETQYF
clone_size: once; v_call: TRBV25-1; j_call: TRBJ2-1; d_call: .; cdr3_nt: TGTGCCAGCAGTGAGGCTCGCTTGAACAATGAGCAGTTCTTC; cdr3_aa: CASSEARLNNEQFF
clone_size: few; v_call: TRBV11-1; j_call: TRBJ1-2; d_call: TRBD1; cdr3_nt: TGTGCCAGCAGCCCCGGGACAGGGGAGAAGGATGGCTACACCTTC; cdr3_aa: CASSPGTGEKDGYTF
clone_size: .; v_call: TRBV4-1; j_call: TRBJ1-3; d_call: TRBD1; cdr3_nt: TGCGCCAGCAGCCCCGAGGGGAGGACAGGTGGAAACACCATATATTTT; cdr3_aa: CASSPEGRTGGNTIYF
clone_size: .; v_call: TRBV6-5; j_call: TRBJ1-6; d_call: .; cdr3_nt: TGTGCCAGCAGCGGACCTCGGGGGACCTATTCACCCCTCCACTTT; cdr3_aa: CASSGPRGTYSPLHF
clone_size: once; v_call: TRBV14; j_call: TRBJ2-2; d_call: .; cdr3_nt: TGTGCCAGCAGCCGAACCGGGACTGATAACACCGGGGAGCTGTTTTTT; cdr3_aa: CASSRTGTDNTGELFF
clone_size: .; v_call: TRBV5-8; j_call: TRBJ1-4; d_call: .; cdr3_nt: TGTGCCAGCAGCAGCACTCGGGGGATAGCTAATGAAAAACTGTTTTTT; cdr3_aa: CASSSTRGIANEKLFF
clone_size: .; v_call: TRBV7-2; j_call: TRBJ1-2; d_call: .; cdr3_nt: TGTGCCAGCAGCTTTGAGCCGGGATATAACTATGGCTACACCTTC; cdr3_aa: CASSFEPGYNYGYTF
clone_size: once; v_call: TRBV6-5; j_call: TRBJ2-7; d_call: .; cdr3_nt: TGTGCCAGCAGTTACTCTCCCACTGTAGACTCCTACGAGCAGTACTTC; cdr3_aa: CASSYSPTVDSYEQYF
clone_size: .; v_call: TRBV7-9; j_call: TRBJ2-2; d_call: TRBD1; cdr3_nt: TGTGCCAGCAGCCCTAGAGTCGACCGGACAGGGTCCACCGGGGAGCTGTTTTTT; cdr3_aa: CASSPRVDRTGSTGELFF
clone_size: .; v_call: TRBV7-9; j_call: TRBJ2-4; d_call: .; cdr3_nt: TGTGCCAGCAGCTCCGGACAGACCAAAAACATTCAGTACTTC; cdr3_aa: CASSSGQTKNIQYF
clone_size: .; v_call: TRBV4-1; j_call: TRBJ1-1; d_call: .; cdr3_nt: TGCGCCAGCAGCCCCATCACAAGAAACACTGAAGCTTTCTTT; cdr3_aa: CASSPITRNTEAFF
clone_size: .; v_call: TRBV19; j_call: TRBJ2-1; d_call: TRBD1; cdr3_nt: TGTGCCAGTAGGTTTGTAGGGACAGAATTTGAGCAGTTCTTC; cdr3_aa: CASRFVGTEFEQFF
clone_size: .; v_call: TRBV14; j_call: TRBJ2-5; d_call: TRBD2; cdr3_nt: TGTGCCAGCAGTCTAATAGCGGGGGGGTCCCTTGGGCAAGAGACCCAGTACTTC; cdr3_aa: CASSLIAGGSLGQETQYF
clone_size: .; v_call: TRBV6-1; j_call: TRBJ1-1; d_call: .; cdr3_nt: TGTGCCAGCAGTACTTTCATGAACACTGAAGCTTTCTTT; cdr3_aa: CASSTFMNTEAFF
clone_size: .; v_call: TRBV27; j_call: TRBJ2-5; d_call: TRBD2; cdr3_nt: TGTGCCAGCAGTTTTCGGGGGGGGGCATCACCGAGACAAGAGACCCAGTACTTC; cdr3_aa: CASSFRGGASPRQETQYF
clone_size: few; v_call: TRBV5-1; j_call: TRBJ2-5; d_call: .; cdr3_nt: TGCGCCAGCAGCTTTTTCGGGTTTATCGGGGAGACCCAGTACTTC; cdr3_aa: CASSFFGFIGETQYF
clone_size: .; v_call: TRBV7-3; j_call: TRBJ2-3; d_call: TRBD2; cdr3_nt: TGTGCCAGCAGCGTTGGACTAGCGGGGAATTGTACATATACGCAGTATTTT; cdr3_aa: CASSVGLAGNCTYTQYF
clone_size: .; v_call: TRBV7-9; j_call: TRBJ1-2; d_call: .; cdr3_nt: TGTGCCAGCAGCTTAGCTTCAGGGGCTAACTATGGCTACACCTTC; cdr3_aa: CASSLASGANYGYTF
clone_size: .; v_call: TRBV5-8; j_call: TRBJ1-2; d_call: TRBD1; cdr3_nt: TGTGCCAGCAGCTTGGGGACAGGGGGCAGGGGCTACACCTTC; cdr3_aa: CASSLGTGGRGYTF
clone_size: .; v_call: TRBV7-8; j_call: TRBJ2-6; d_call: TRBD1; cdr3_nt: TGTGCCAGCAGCATCGTCCCGGGACAGGGTTCGGGGGCCAACGTCCTGACTTTC; cdr3_aa: CASSIVPGQGSGANVLTF